One sample yielded the 16 T cell receptor beta chains listed below, sequenced in a study of T cell changes during pregnancy in multiple sclerosis. Produced via immunoSEQ multiplex PCR; TCRdb's table is partial and in-frame only. This table holds around 38,000 clones, roughly 89% found once. The sequencing used CD8+ T cells from peripheral blood mononuclear cells, collected in the second trimester of pregnancy. These receptors were obtained from a female donor with multiple sclerosis, enrolled in a pregnancy study.

This chain uses TRBV19 with TRBJ1-2, with a possible D match to TRBD1 (6 bases). CDR3 length: 14 amino acids. Trimming shortened V by 5 bases and J by 2 bases, and 12 bases separated the two germline ends. Looked up from germline, CDR1 is LNHDA and CDR2 is SQIVND (reference sequence). The CDR3 coding sequence is TGTGCCAGTAGTCCGACAGGCGGCAACTATGGCTACACCTTC. Its protein product is CASSPTGGNYGYTF.

The chain recombines TRBV5-6 with TRBJ1-1; no clear D. The ends were cut back, 1 base at V and 1 base at J, with 11 bases in the middle. This CDR3 spans 15 amino acids. Germline CDR1 and CDR2: SGHDT and YYEEEE. The CDR3 bases are TGTGCCAGCAGCTTGATGAAATTCGGGAACACTGAAGCTTTCTTT. Protein: CASSLMKFGNTEAFF.

This sequence joins TRBV27 and TRBJ2-2, with D perhaps matching TRBD1 (6 bases). This CDR3 is built from 14 residues. CDR1 and CDR2 from the germline V gene are MNHEY and SMNVEV (reference sequence). Trimming pared 5 bases from V and 6 bases from J, leaving 13 bases between. The CDR3 protein is CASSPKTGSGELFF. The CDR3 DNA follows: TGTGCCAGCAGTCCGAAGACAGGATCCGGGGAGCTGTTTTTT.

CDR3 amino acids: CASSLGPDSGDEQYF. CDR3 sequence (DNA): TGTGCCAGTAGCCTCGGGCCAGACTCGGGAGACGAGCAGTACTTC. V and J are TRBV19 and TRBJ2-7, with D perhaps TRBD2 (6 bases). The V and J ends lost 6 bases and 5 bases respectively, with 20 bases between them. The germline CDR1 and CDR2 sequences are LNHDA and SQIVND (reference sequence). CDR3 size: 15 residues.

This clone has only one observation. The chain joins TRBV6-6 to TRBJ1-2; the match to TRBD1 covers 8 bases. The junction had 11 bases not matched to a gene; V was cut back by 5 bases and J by 6 bases. CDR3 length: 15 residues. From germline, CDR1 is MNHNY and CDR2 SVGAGI (reference sequence). The CDR3 loop is CASSAASPGGDGYTF. The CDR3 bases are TGTGCCAGCAGTGCAGCATCACCAGGGGGCGATGGCTACACCTTC.

The CDR3 bases are TGTGCCAGCAGCTTAGAGGCAGCGGGGGCCCCGGATACGCAGTATTTT. It codes for CASSLEAAGAPDTQYF. The rearrangement joins TRBV7-2 to TRBJ2-3; 8 nucleotides align to TRBD2. CDR3 size: 16 residues. Germline assignment: CDR1 SGHTA and CDR2 FQGNSA. Losses at the gene ends were 1 base for V and 6 bases for J; bases not matched to a gene: 9.

This chain uses TRBV16 with TRBJ1-5; 9 bases fit TRBD1. The CDR3 covers 15 residues. The V and J ends lost 3 bases and 7 bases, in that order; junction bases with no gene match: 7. CDR1 KGHSY and CDR2 FQNENV come from the germline V gene. CDR3 in DNA: TGTGCCAGCAGCCATTTCGACAGGGGGGAGCAGCCCCAGCATTTT. This translates into CASSHFDRGEQPQHF.

This chain's CDR3 is CASRAFREGINTEAFF. Here the CDR3 DNA reads TGTGCCAGCAGGGCATTCAGGGAAGGGATAAACACTGAAGCTTTCTTT. The chain carries TRBV7-9 and TRBJ1-1; D perhaps matches TRBD1 (5 bases). The CDR3 totals 16 residues. In germline, CDR1 is SEHNR, CDR2 FQNEAQ (reference sequence). V was cut by 6 bases and J by 2 bases, with 19 bases left in between.

This sequence joins TRBV7-6 and TRBJ2-3, with 10 bases aligning to TRBD2. Germline values: CDR1 SGHVS, CDR2 FNYEAQ. The trim removed 4 bases at V and 1 base at J, leaving 2 bases unmatched. The CDR3 runs 15 residues. In nucleotides, the CDR3 is TGTGCCAGCAGCTCGCTAGCGGGGGGCACAGATACGCAGTATTTT. Protein: CASSSLAGGTDTQYF.

The chain links TRBV27 to TRBJ2-1, with 10 positions matching TRBD2. CDR1 and CDR2 from the germline V gene are MNHEY and SMNVEV (reference sequence). CDR3 length: 15 residues. V lost 5 bases to trimming and J lost 7 bases; unmatched junction nucleotides: 8. As DNA, the CDR3 is TGTGCCAGCAGTCCAATAGCGGGGGGAATTAATGAGCAGTTCTTC. It translates to CASSPIAGGINEQFF.

The chain is built from TRBV6-1 and TRBJ2-7; D may be TRBD2 (5 bases). CDR1 and CDR2 from the germline V gene are MNHNS and SASEGT. The CDR3 is 15 residues long. Trimming took off 7 bases at V and 2 bases at J, with 18 bases between the two ends. The CDR3 DNA is TGTGCCAGCACCCCGCGGGCGGACCCTGCCTACGAGCAGTACTTC. Its protein product is CASTPRADPAYEQYF.

This CDR3 reads CASSQETAGDYYEQYF. For the CDR3, the DNA is TGTGCCAGCAGCCAAGAAACAGCGGGTGATTACTACGAGCAGTACTTC. The chain combines TRBV4-2 with TRBJ2-7, with D possibly matching TRBD2 (6 bases). V lost 0 bases to trimming and J lost 3 bases, with 15 bases between them. The CDR3 totals 16 residues. Germline V gene data show CDR1 as LGHNA and CDR2 as YNFKEQ.

The rearrangement joins TRBV7-6 to TRBJ2-3, with D tentatively TRBD1 (5 bases). Trimming stripped 2 bases from V and 0 bases from J, with 9 bases between. Germline CDR1 reads SGHVS; CDR2 reads FNYEAQ. The CDR3 has 15 amino acids. CDR3 in amino acids: CASSLRGSSTDTQYF. CDR3 in DNA: TGTGCCAGCAGCTTAAGGGGTTCTAGCACAGATACGCAGTATTTT. Supplemented by reference TRBV7-6 and TRBJ2-3, the full variable domain reads GAGVSQSPRYKVTKRGQDVALRCDPISGHVSLYWYRQALGQGPEFLTYFNYEAQQDKSGLPNDRFSAERPEGSISTLTIQRTEQRDSAMYRCASSLRGSSTDTQYFGPGTRLTVL.

This clone is termed medium-sized (0.01 to 0.1%). This chain joins TRBV4-2 and TRBJ2-7; maybe TRBD2 (7 bases). The CDR3 covers 16 residues. CDR1 and CDR2 (germline): LGHNA, YNFKEQ. V gave up 1 base and J gave up 5 bases, with 18 bases separating them. The CDR3 sequence is CASSQGAGDTPHEQYF. The CDR3, as DNA: TGTGCCAGCAGCCAAGGGGCGGGGGACACCCCCCACGAGCAGTACTTC.

This chain links TRBV5-4 with TRBJ1-2, with 8 positions matching TRBD1. V dropped 4 bases and J dropped 7; count of bases not matched to a gene: 6. CDR1 and CDR2 from the germline V gene are SGHNT and YYREEE (reference sequence). The CDR3 loop spans 13 amino acids. For the CDR3, the DNA is TGTGCCAGCAGCCTCTGGACAGGGTTTGGCTACACCTTC. Amino acid sequence: CASSLWTGFGYTF.

The V gene is TRBV5-8, the J gene TRBJ1-1; 10 nucleotides align to TRBD1. CDR3 size: 15 residues. The V and J ends lost 6 bases and 2 bases, in that order; junction bases with no gene match: 7. The V gene's germline CDR1 is SGHTS and CDR2 YDEGEE. The CDR3 here is CASNGGTGVNTEAFF. CDR3 DNA sequence: TGTGCCAGCAACGGGGGGACAGGGGTTAACACTGAAGCTTTCTTT.